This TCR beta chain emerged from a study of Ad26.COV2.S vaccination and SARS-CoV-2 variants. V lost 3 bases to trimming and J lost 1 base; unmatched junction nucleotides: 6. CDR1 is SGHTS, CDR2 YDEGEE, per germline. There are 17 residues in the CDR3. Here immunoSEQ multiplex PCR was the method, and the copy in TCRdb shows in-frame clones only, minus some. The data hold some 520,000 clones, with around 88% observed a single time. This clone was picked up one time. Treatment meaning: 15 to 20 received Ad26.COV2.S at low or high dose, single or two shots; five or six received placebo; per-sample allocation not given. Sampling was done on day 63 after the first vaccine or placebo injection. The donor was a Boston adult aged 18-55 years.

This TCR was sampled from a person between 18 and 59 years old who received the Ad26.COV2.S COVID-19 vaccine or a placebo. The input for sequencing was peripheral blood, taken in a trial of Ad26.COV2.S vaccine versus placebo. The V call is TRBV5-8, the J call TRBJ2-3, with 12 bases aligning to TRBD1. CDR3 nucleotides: TGTGCCAGCAGCTCCGGGACAGGGGGCATCGGCACAGATACGCAGTATTTT. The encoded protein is CASSSGTGGIGTDTQYF.